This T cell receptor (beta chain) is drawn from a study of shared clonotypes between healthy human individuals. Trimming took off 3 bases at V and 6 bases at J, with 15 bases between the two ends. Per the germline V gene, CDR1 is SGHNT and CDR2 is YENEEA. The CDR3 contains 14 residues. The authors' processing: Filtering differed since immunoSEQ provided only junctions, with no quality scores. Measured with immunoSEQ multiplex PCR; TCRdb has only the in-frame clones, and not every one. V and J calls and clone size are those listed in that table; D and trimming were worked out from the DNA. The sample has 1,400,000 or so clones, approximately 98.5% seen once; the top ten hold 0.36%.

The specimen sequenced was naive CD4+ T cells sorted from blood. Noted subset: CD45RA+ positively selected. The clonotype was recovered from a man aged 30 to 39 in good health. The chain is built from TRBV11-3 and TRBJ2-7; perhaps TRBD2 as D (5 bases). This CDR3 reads CASSLSTGNGEQYF. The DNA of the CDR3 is TGTGCCAGCAGCTTGAGCACGGGGAATGGCGAGCAGTACTTC.